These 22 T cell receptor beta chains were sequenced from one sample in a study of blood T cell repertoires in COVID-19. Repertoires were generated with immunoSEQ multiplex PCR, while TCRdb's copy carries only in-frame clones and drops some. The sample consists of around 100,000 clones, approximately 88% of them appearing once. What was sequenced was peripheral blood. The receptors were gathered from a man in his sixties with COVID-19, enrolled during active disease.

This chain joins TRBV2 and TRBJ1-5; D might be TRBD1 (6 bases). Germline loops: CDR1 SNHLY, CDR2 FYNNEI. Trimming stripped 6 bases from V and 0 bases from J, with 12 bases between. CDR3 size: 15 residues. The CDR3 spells CASRDSLVSNQPQHF. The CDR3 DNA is TGTGCCAGCAGGGACAGCCTTGTTAGCAATCAGCCCCAGCATTTT.

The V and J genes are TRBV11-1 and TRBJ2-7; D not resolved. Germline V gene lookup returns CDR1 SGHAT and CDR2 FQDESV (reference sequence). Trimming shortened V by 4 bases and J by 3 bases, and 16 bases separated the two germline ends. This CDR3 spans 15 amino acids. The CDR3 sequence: CASSWVPSAIYEQYF. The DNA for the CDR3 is TGTGCCAGCAGCTGGGTGCCTTCAGCGATCTACGAGCAGTACTTC.

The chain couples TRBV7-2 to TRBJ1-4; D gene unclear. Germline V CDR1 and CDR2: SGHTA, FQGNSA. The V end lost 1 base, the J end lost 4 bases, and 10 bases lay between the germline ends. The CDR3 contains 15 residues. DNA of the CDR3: TGTGCCAGCAGCTTAGGCGGGGAAGTTAATGAAAAACTGTTTTTT. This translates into CASSLGGEVNEKLFF.

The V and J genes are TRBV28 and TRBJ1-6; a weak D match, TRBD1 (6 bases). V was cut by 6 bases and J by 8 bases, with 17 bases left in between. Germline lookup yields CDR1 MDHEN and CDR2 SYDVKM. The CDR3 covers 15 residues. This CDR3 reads CASRRGAGADSPLHF. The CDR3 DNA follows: TGTGCCAGCAGAAGAGGCGCAGGGGCCGATTCACCCCTCCACTTT.

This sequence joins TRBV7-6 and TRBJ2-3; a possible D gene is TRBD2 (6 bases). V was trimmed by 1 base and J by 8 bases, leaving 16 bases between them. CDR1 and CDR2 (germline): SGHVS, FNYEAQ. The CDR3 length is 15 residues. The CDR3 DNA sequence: TGTGCCAGCAGCTTAGGAGGATCGCGGGGTGGTACGCAGTATTTT. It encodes CASSLGGSRGGTQYF. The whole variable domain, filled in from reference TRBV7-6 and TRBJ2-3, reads GAGVSQSPRYKVTKRGQDVALRCDPISGHVSLYWYRQALGQGPEFLTYFNYEAQQDKSGLPNDRFSAERPEGSISTLTIQRTEQRDSAMYRCASSLGGSRGGTQYFGPGTRLTVL.

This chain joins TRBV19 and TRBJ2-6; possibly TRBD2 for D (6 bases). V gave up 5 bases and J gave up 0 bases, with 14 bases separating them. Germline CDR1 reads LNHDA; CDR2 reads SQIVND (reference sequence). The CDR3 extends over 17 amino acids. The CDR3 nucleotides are TGTGCCAGTAGTCGCTCTCCGGGGGACTCTGGGGCCAACGTCCTGACTTTC. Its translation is CASSRSPGDSGANVLTF.

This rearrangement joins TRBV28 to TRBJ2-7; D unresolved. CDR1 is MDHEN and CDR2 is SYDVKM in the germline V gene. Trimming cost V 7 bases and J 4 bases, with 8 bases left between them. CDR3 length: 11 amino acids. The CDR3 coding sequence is TGTGCCAGCACCACACCGTACGAGCAGTACTTC. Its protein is CASTTPYEQYF.

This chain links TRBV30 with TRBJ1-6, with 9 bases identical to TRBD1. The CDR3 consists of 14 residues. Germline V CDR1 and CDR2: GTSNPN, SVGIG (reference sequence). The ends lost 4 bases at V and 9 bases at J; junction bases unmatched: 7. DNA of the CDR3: TGTGCCTGGACCCCGGACAGGGGCGTTTCACCCCTCCACTTT. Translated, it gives CAWTPDRGVSPLHF.

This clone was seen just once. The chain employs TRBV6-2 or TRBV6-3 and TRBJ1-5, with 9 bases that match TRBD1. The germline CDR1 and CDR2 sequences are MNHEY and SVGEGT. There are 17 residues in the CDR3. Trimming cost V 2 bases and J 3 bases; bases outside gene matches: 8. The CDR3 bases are TGTGCCAGCAGTTACCATCCGGGACAGGGCTTCAATCAGCCCCAGCATTTT. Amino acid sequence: CASSYHPGQGFNQPQHF.

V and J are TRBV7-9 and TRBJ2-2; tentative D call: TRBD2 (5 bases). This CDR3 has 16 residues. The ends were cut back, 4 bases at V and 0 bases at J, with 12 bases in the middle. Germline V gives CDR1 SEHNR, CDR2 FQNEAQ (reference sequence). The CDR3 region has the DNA TGTGCCAGCAGCTCTAATAGCGCAGCGAACACCGGGGAGCTGTTTTTT. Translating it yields CASSSNSAANTGELFF.

CDR3 sequence reads: CASSLEGAKWTDTQYF. DNA for the CDR3: TGTGCCAGCAGCTTAGAGGGGGCTAAGTGGACAGATACGCAGTATTTT. The chain uses TRBV11-3 and TRBJ2-3, with D perhaps TRBD1 (6 bases). The V gene lost 0 bases and the J gene lost 3 bases, with 13 bases spanning the gap. The CDR3 is made up of 16 amino acids. Looked up from germline, CDR1 is SGHNT and CDR2 is YENEEA.

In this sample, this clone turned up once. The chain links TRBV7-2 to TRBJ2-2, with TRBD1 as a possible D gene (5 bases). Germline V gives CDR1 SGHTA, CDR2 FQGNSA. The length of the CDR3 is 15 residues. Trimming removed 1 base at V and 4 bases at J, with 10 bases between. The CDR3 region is CASSLGRETTGELFF. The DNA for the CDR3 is TGTGCCAGCAGCTTAGGCAGGGAAACCACCGGGGAGCTGTTTTTT.

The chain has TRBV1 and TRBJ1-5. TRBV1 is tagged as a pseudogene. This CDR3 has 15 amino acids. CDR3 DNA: TGCACCAGCAGCCAAGGCCGCCGGCGGGATCAGCCCCAGCATTTT. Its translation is CTSSQGRRRDQPQHF.

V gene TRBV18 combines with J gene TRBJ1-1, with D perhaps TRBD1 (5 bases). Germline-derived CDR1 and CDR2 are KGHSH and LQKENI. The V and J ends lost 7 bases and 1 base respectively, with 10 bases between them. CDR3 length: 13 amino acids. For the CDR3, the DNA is TGTGCCAGCTTCACCGGGGGGAACACTGAAGCTTTCTTT. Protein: CASFTGGNTEAFF.

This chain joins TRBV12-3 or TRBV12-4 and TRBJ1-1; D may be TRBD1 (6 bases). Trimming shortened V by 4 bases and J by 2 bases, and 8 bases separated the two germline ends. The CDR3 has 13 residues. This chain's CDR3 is CASSYRANTEAFF. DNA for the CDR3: TGTGCCAGCAGTTACAGGGCCAACACTGAAGCTTTCTTT.

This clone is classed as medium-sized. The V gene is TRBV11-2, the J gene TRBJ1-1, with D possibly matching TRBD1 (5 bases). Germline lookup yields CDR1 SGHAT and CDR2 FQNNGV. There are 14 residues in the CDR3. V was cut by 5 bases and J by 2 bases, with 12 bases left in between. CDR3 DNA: TGTGCCAGCAGCCTTTCAGACAGAAACACTGAAGCTTTCTTT. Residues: CASSLSDRNTEAFF.

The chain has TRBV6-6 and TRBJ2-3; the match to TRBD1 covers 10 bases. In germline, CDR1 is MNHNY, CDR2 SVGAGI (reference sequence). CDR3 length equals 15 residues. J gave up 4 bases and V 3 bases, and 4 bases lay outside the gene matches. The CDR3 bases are TGTGCCAGCAGTTATACAGGACAGGGGGCAGATACGCAGTATTTT. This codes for CASSYTGQGADTQYF.

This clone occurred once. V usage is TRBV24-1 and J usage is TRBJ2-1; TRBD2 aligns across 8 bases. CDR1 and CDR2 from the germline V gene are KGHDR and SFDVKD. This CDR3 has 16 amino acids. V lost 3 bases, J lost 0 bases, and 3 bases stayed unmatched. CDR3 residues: CATSDLSGGSYNEQFF. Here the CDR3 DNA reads TGTGCCACCAGTGATCTAAGCGGGGGCTCCTACAATGAGCAGTTCTTC.

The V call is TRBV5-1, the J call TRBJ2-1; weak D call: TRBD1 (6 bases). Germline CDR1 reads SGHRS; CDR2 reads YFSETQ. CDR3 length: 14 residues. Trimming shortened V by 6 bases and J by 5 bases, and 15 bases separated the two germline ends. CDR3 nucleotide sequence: TGCGCCAGCACCATAACACAGGGAAACAATGAGCAGTTCTTC. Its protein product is CASTITQGNNEQFF.

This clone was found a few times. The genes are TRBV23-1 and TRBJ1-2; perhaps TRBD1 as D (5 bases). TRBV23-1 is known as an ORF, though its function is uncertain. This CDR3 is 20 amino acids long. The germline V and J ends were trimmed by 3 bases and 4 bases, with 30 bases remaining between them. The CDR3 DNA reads TGCGCCAGCAGTCAGTGGGCAGACGGGGGGACCAGCTGGTGTTCCTATGGCTACACCTTC. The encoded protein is CASSQWADGGTSWCSYGYTF.

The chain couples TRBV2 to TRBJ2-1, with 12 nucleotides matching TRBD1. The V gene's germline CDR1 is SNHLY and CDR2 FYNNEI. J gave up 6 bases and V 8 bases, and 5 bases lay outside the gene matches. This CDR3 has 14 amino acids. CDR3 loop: CASYRDRGPNEQFF. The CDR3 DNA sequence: TGTGCCAGCTACCGGGACAGGGGGCCCAATGAGCAGTTCTTC.

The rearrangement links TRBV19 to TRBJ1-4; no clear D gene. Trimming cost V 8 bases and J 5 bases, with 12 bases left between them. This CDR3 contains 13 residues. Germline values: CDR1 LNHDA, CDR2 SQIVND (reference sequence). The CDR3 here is CASAGRPNEKLFF. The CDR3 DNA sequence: TGTGCCAGTGCAGGAAGACCCAATGAAAAACTGTTTTTT. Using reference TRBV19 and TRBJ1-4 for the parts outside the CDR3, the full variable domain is DGGITQSPKYLFRKEGQNVTLSCEQNLNHDAMYWYRQDPGQGLRLIYYSQIVNDFQKGDIAEGYSVSREKKESFPLTVTSAQKNPTAFYLCASAGRPNEKLFFGSGTQLSVL.